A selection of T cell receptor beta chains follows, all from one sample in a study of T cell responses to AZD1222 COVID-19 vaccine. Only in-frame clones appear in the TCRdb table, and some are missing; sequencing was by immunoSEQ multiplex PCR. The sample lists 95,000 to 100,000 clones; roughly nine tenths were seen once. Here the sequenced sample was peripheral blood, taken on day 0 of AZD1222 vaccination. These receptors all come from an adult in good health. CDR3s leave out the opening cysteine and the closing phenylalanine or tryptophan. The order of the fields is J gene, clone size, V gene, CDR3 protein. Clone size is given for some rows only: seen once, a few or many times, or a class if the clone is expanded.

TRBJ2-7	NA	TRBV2	ASSFERESYEQY
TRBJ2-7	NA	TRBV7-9	ATQGQSSYEQY
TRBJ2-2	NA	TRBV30	AWSRGVLTNTGELF
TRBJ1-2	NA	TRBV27	ASSIQGGYGYT
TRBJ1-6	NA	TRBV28	ASSPAGGYNSPLH
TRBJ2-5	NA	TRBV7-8	ASSFGLAVQETQY
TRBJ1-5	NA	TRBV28	ASRAGGRRNQPQH
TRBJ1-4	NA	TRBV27	ASSLSRGRGLF
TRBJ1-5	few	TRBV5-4	ASSLGGDGNQPQH
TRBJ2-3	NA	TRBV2	ASSELTFTDTQY
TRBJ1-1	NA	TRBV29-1	SVSGMNTEAF
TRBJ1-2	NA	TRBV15	ATSPPGTPGRSGYT
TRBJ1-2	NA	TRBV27	ASSAGQGGYGYT
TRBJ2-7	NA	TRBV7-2	ASSLVTSGGSYEQY
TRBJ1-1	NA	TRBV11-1	ASSLWGADTEAF
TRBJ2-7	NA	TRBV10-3	AISENPRGSGSEQY
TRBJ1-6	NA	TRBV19	ASGTRNSPLH
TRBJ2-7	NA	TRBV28	ASGLQASGRYEQY